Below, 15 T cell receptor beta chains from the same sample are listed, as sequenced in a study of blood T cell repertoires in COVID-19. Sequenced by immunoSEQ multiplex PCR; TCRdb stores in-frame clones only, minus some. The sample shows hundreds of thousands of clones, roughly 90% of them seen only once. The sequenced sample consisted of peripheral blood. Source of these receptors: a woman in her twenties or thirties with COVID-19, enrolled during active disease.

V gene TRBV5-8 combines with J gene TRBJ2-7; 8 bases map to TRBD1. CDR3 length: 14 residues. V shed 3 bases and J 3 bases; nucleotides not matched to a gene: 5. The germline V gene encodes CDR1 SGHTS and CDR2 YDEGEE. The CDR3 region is CASSSDREVYEQYV. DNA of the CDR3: TGTGCCAGCAGCTCGGACAGGGAGGTCTACGAGCAGTACGTC.

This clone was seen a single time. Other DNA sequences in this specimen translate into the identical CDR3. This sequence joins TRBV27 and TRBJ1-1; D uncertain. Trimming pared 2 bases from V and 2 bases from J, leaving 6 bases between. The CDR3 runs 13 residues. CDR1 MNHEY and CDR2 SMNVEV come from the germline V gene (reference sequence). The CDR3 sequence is CASSLGANTEAFF. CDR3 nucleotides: TGTGCCAGCAGTTTAGGAGCAAACACTGAAGCTTTCTTT.

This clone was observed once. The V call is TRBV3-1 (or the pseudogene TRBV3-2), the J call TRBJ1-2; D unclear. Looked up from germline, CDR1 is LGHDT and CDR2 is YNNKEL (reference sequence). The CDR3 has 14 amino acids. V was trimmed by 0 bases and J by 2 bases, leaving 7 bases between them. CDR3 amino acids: CASSQDHVNYGYTF. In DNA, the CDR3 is TGTGCCAGCAGCCAAGATCATGTCAACTATGGCTACACCTTC.

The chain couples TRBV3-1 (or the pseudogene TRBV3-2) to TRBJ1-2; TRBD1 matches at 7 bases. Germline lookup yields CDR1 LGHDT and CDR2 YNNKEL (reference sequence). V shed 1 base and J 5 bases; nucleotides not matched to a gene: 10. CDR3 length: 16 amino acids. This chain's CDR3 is CASSQAAGQLKYGYTF. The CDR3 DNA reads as TGTGCCAGCAGCCAAGCTGCGGGACAGTTAAAGTATGGCTACACCTTC.

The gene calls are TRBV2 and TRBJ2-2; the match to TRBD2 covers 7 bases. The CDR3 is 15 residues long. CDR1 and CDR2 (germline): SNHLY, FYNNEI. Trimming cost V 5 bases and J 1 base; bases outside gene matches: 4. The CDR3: CASSRSGENTGELFF. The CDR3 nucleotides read TGTGCCAGCAGTCGAAGCGGGGAGAACACCGGGGAGCTGTTTTTT.

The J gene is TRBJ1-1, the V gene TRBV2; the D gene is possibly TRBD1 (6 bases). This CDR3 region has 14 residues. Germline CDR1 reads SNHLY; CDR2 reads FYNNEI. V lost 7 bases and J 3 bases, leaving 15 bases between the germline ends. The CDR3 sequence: CASNQGGLDTEAFF. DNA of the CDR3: TGTGCCAGCAATCAAGGGGGTCTGGACACTGAAGCTTTCTTT.

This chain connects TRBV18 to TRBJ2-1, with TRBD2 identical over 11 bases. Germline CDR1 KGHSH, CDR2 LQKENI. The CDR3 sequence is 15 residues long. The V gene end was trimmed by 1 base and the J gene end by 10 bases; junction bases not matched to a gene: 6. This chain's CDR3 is CASSPLSPSGGEQFF. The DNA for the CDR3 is TGTGCCAGCTCACCACTCAGTCCTAGCGGGGGGGAGCAGTTCTTC. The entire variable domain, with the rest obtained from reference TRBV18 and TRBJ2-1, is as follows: NAGVMQNPRHLVRRRGQEARLRCSPMKGHSHVYWYRQLPEEGLKFMVYLQKENIIDESGMPKERFSAEFPKEGPSILRIQQVVRGDSAAYFCASSPLSPSGGEQFFGPGTRLTVL.

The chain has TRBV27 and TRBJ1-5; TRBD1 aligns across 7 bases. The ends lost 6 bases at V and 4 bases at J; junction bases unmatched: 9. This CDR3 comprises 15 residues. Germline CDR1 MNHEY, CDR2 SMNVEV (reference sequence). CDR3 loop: CASRRTGERNQPQHF. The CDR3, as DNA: TGTGCCAGCAGAAGAACAGGGGAACGAAATCAGCCCCAGCATTTT.

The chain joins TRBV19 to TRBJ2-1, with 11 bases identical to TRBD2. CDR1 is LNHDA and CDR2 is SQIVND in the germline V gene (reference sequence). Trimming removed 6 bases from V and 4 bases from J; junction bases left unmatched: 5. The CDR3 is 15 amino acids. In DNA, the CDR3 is TGTGCCAGTAGAACTAGCGGGGGAAGATACAATGAGCAGTTCTTC. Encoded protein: CASRTSGGRYNEQFF.

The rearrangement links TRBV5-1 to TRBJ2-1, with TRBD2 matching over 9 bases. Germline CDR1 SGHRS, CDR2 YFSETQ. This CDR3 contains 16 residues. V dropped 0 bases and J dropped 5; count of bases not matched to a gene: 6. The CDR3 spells CASSLVAGVVNNEQFF. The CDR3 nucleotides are TGCGCCAGCAGCTTGGTAGCGGGAGTAGTGAACAATGAGCAGTTCTTC.

CDR3: CASSVLYHNEQFF. CDR3 in DNA: TGTGCCAGCAGTGTACTATACCACAATGAGCAGTTCTTC. The chain employs TRBV14 and TRBJ2-1; D ambiguous. Germline V gene lookup returns CDR1 SGHDN and CDR2 FVKESK. Trimming pared 6 bases from V and 5 bases from J, leaving 11 bases between. The CDR3 extends over 13 amino acids.

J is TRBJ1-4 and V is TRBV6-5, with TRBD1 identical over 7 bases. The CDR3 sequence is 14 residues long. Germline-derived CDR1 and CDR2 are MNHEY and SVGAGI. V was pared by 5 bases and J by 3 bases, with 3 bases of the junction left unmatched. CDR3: CASSRGTANEKLFF. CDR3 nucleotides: TGTGCCAGCAGTCGGGGGACAGCTAATGAAAAACTGTTTTTT.

The CDR3 is CASSLEDNYGYTF. DNA of the CDR3: TGTGCCAGTAGTTTGGAGGACAACTATGGCTACACCTTC. The V gene is TRBV19, the J gene TRBJ1-2; D remains ambiguous. The CDR3 is 13 residues long. Germline CDR1 is LNHDA and CDR2 is SQIVND (reference sequence). The V end lost 5 bases, the J end lost 2 bases, and 9 bases lay between the germline ends.

CDR3 sequence: CSVEDPAGLGYGYTF. The CDR3 DNA reads TGCAGCGTTGAAGATCCGGCAGGGCTAGGCTATGGCTACACCTTC. The chain carries TRBV29-1 and TRBJ1-2; D possibly corresponds to TRBD1 (5 bases). Germline-derived CDR1 and CDR2 are SQVTM and ANQGSEA. The CDR3 sequence is 15 residues long. With 0 bases removed from V and 4 bases from J, the gap between germline ends came to 15 bases. Full variable domain (outside the CDR3, taken from reference TRBV29-1 and TRBJ1-2): SAVISQKPSRDICQRGTSLTIQCQVDSQVTMMFWYRQQPGQSLTLIATANQGSEATYESGFVIDKFPISRPNLTFSTLTVSNMSPEDSSIYLCSVEDPAGLGYGYTFGSGTRLTVV.

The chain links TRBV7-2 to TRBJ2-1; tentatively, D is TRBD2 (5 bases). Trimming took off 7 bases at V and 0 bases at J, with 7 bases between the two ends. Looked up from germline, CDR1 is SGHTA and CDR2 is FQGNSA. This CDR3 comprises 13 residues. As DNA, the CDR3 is TGTGCCAGCAAAGGGAGCTCCTACAATGAGCAGTTCTTC. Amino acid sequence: CASKGSSYNEQFF.